These 8 T cell receptor beta chains came from one sample sequenced in a study of early T cells in non-severe SARS-CoV-2 infection. A single record per CDR3 protein comes from TCRdb applying MiXCR to the 5' RACE reads. This repertoire shows about 60,000 distinct CDR3 sequences, 4.5% to 7% found once; its top ten account for under 8%. The specimen sequenced was whole blood. Source of these receptors: an adult who was a healthcare worker with PCR-confirmed SARS-CoV-2 infection or an uninfected control (not recorded which).

This clonotype came up many times. This chain links TRBV19 with TRBJ1-4; 10 bases align to TRBD1. The CDR3 extends over 15 amino acids. Germline loops: CDR1 LNHDA, CDR2 SQIVND (reference sequence). J gave up 12 bases and V 5 bases, and 12 bases lay outside the gene matches. The CDR3 is CASSSQRRDRGELFF. CDR3 DNA sequence: TGTGCCAGTAGTTCCCAACGCCGGGACAGGGGCGAACTGTTTTTT.

Ten or more counts support this clonotype. The chain couples TRBV6-2 or TRBV6-3 to TRBJ1-5; D is possibly TRBD1 (5 bases). This CDR3 is built from 15 residues. From germline, CDR1 is MNHEY and CDR2 SVGEGT. V was trimmed by 0 bases and J by 4 bases, leaving 10 bases between them. The CDR3 protein is CASSYSSTANQPQHF. The CDR3 nucleotides read TGTGCCAGCAGTTACTCGTCGACAGCTAATCAGCCCCAGCATTTT.

The rearrangement uses TRBV12-3 or TRBV12-4 and TRBJ2-7; D remains unclear. This CDR3 has 14 amino acids. V was cut by 5 bases and J by 2 bases, with 13 bases left in between. The CDR3 DNA is TGTGCCAGCAGTCTCGACCAGAGGACCTACGAGCAGTACTTC. This translates into CASSLDQRTYEQYF.

This clonotype occurred a few times. The chain uses TRBV6-5 and TRBJ2-1; D gene unclear. This CDR3 is 11 amino acids long. Per the germline V gene, CDR1 is MNHEY and CDR2 is SVGAGI. V was shortened by 7 bases and J by 9 bases, with 10 bases between the two germline ends. CDR3 sequence: CASIRGGEQFF. In nucleotides, the CDR3 is TGTGCCAGCATCCGAGGCGGTGAGCAGTTCTTC.

The chain couples TRBV7-9 to TRBJ1-3; D is uncertain. Trimming left V 10 bases short and J 6 bases short, with 10 bases between. The CDR3 is 11 amino acids. Germline CDR1 SEHNR, CDR2 FQNEAQ (reference sequence). Written as DNA, the CDR3 is TGTGCCACCGCTTATGAAAACACCATATATTTT. Residues: CATAYENTIYF.

This clonotype has ten or more counts. The CDR3 is CASSRLRDGRSGANVLTF. In nucleotides, the CDR3 is TGTGCCAGCAGTAGATTAAGGGACGGCCGCTCTGGGGCCAACGTCCTGACTTTC. The rearrangement uses TRBV6-5 and TRBJ2-6; D may correspond to TRBD1 or TRBD2 (5 bases each). The CDR3 has 18 residues. Trimming removed 5 bases at V and 0 bases at J, with 17 bases between. The germline V gene has CDR1 MNHEY and CDR2 SVGAGI.

This clonotype was counted a few times. V is TRBV12-3 or TRBV12-4 and J is TRBJ2-1, with a possible D match to TRBD2 (6 bases). V was shortened by 2 bases and J by 8 bases, with 16 bases between the two germline ends. The CDR3 length is 15 residues. The CDR3 spells CASSLSGDRLDEQFF. CDR3 nucleotides: TGTGCCAGCAGTTTATCGGGAGATCGGTTGGATGAGCAGTTCTTC.

Notes on this clonotype: A much more abundant neighbour one base away suggests this may be a read error. The V call is TRBV4-2, the J call TRBJ2-7, with 7 nucleotides matching TRBD1. The CDR3 spans 13 residues. In germline, CDR1 is LGHNA, CDR2 YNFKEQ. In DNA, the CDR3 is TGTGCCAGCAACCAACCCGGATCAGGGGGGCAGTACTTC. It is translated as CASNQPGSGGQYF.